This is a list of T cell receptor beta chains from one sample in a study of Ad26.COV2.S vaccination and SARS-CoV-2 variants. Generated by immunoSEQ multiplex PCR, the TCRdb table keeps only in-frame clones and is missing some. The table lists more than 300,000 clones, about 86% of them singletons. Sequences were derived from peripheral blood, sampled in a trial of Ad26.COV2.S vaccine versus placebo. The receptors come from a person aged 18-65 years who received the Ad26.COV2.S COVID-19 vaccine or a placebo. The CDR3 runs from the conserved cysteine through the conserved F or W. Each record gives: CDR3 DNA, CDR3 protein, clone size, V gene, J gene, D gene. The D gene is left open where the match is weak. Clone sizes are given selectively: once, few, many, or a class where the clone is expanded.

TGCAGCGTTGAAGATCAGGCTTCCGGAGGGCATGGCTACACCTTC	CSVEDQASGGHGYTF	.	TRBV29-1	TRBJ1-2	.
TGTGCCATCAGTGAGTCGGGGGGGACCCAAAGCGGGAATGAAAAACTGTTTTTT	CAISESGGTQSGNEKLFF	.	TRBV10-3	TRBJ1-4	.
TGTGCCAGCAGCTTAGTGGGAAGGGGAGGAGGGGGAGCTTTCTTT	CASSLVGRGGGGAFF	.	TRBV7-8	TRBJ1-1	.
TGTGCCAGCAGCGACTCGACACTGTGGGCGTCGAACACTGAAGCTTTCTTT	CASSDSTLWASNTEAFF	.	TRBV9	TRBJ1-1	.
TGTGCCAGCAGCGTATTTAAGTCGGAGAACCAGCGGGACAGCCCAACCTACGAGCAGTACTTC	CASSVFKSENQRDSPTYEQYF	.	TRBV9	TRBJ2-7	.
TGTGCCAGTAGACCGAGCGGGGGGTACAATGAGCAGTTCTTC	CASRPSGGYNEQFF	.	TRBV19	TRBJ2-1	TRBD2
TGCGCCAGCAGCTTGTCGGGAACGAACTATGGCTACACCTTC	CASSLSGTNYGYTF	.	TRBV5-1	TRBJ1-2	.
TGTGCCAGCAGCGCCCACGGACAGAGAAACACTGAAGCTTTCTTT	CASSAHGQRNTEAFF	.	TRBV11-3	TRBJ1-1	.
TGTGCCAGCAGTTTAAAGCCAGGGGGGGGCTACACCTTC	CASSLKPGGGYTF	.	TRBV27	TRBJ1-2	TRBD1
TGTGCCAGCAGTTCTACCCAGGGACTAGCGGGGGATAATGAGCAGTTCTTC	CASSSTQGLAGDNEQFF	once	TRBV27	TRBJ2-1	TRBD2
TGTGCCAGCAGCCGCCTGTCCGAAATCGAGACCCAGTACTTC	CASSRLSEIETQYF	.	TRBV11-2	TRBJ2-5	.
TGTGCCAGCAGCGTAGGGGGGAACAGATACGAGCAGTACTTC	CASSVGGNRYEQYF	once	TRBV9	TRBJ2-7	.
TGCGCCAGCGGGGCAGGGGCCACAACTAATGAAAAACTGTTTTTT	CASGAGATTNEKLFF	.	TRBV5-1	TRBJ1-4	.
TGTGCCAGCAACCCCTTGGCCGGGTATAATTCACCCCTCCACTTT	CASNPLAGYNSPLHF	.	TRBV6-2/TRBV6-3	TRBJ1-6	.
TGTGCCAGCAGTGGACTCGGCACCGGGGAGCTGTTTTTT	CASSGLGTGELFF	.	TRBV5-4	TRBJ2-2	.
TGCGCCAGCAGCCTCCGGGACCCCGGTGTTGAGCAGTTCTTC	CASSLRDPGVEQFF	.	TRBV4-1	TRBJ2-1	.
TGTGCCAGCAGCGGAGCGGGGACAGGGTTCTCTGGAAACACCATATATTTT	CASSGAGTGFSGNTIYF	.	TRBV9	TRBJ1-3	TRBD1
TGTGCCAGCAGTGGCCCGGGCACGGGTGTTTCGAACACTGAAGCTTTCTTT	CASSGPGTGVSNTEAFF	.	TRBV6-1	TRBJ1-1	.
TGTGCCAGCAGCTTTTTGGGGCCTGGCTCTGGGGCCAACGTCCTGACTTTC	CASSFLGPGSGANVLTF	.	TRBV7-3	TRBJ2-6	.
TGTGCCAGCAGCCGCGACAGGGGGCGATTAAGCTCCTACAATGAGCAGTTCTTC	CASSRDRGRLSSYNEQFF	.	TRBV7-8	TRBJ2-1	TRBD1
TGTGCCAGCAGCCAGGGAGAACATAGGGGCTACACCTTC	CASSQGEHRGYTF	.	TRBV25-1	TRBJ1-2	.
TGCAGTGCTAGTGCTAGCGGGGGGGCCGGCACAGATACGCAGTATTTT	CSASASGGAGTDTQYF	few	TRBV20-1	TRBJ2-3	TRBD2
TGTGCCACCAGCAGAAAGGGTCTGGGTTTAGTGGAGACCCAGTACTTC	CATSRKGLGLVETQYF	.	TRBV15	TRBJ2-5	.
TGTGCCAGTAGAACCCCCGGGGCGGCCTATGGCTACACCTTC	CASRTPGAAYGYTF	.	TRBV19	TRBJ1-2	.
TGTGCCTGGACCCCTAGAGCGGGGAACACCGGGGAGCTGTTTTTT	CAWTPRAGNTGELFF	.	TRBV30	TRBJ2-2	.
TGTGCCAGCAGCACCCGAAAGACAGGGGGCAGTCACAATGAGCAGTTCTTC	CASSTRKTGGSHNEQFF	.	TRBV5-6	TRBJ2-1	TRBD1
TGCGCCAGCAGCCAAGAGTTGAGGCCCTTTATCCACGAGCAGTACTTC	CASSQELRPFIHEQYF	.	TRBV4-3	TRBJ2-7	.
TGTGCCAGCTCCTCCAGGGTCTCGGTCACTGAAGCTTTCTTT	CASSSRVSVTEAFF	.	TRBV18	TRBJ1-1	.
TGTGCCATGAAACGGGCAGTAGAATCCTACGAGCAGTACTTC	CAMKRAVESYEQYF	.	TRBV10-3	TRBJ2-7	.
TGTGCCAGCAGGGGACAGGCCCTCACTGAAGCTTTCTTT	CASRGQALTEAFF	.	TRBV6-5	TRBJ1-1	TRBD1
TGCAGCGTATCCAGTTATGGCTACACCTTC	CSVSSYGYTF	few	TRBV29-1	TRBJ1-2	.
TGTGCCAGCAGTTCGGACAGGGGGATTTATAATTCACCCCTCCACTTT	CASSSDRGIYNSPLHF	.	TRBV6-6	TRBJ1-6	TRBD1
TGTGCCAGCAGGAGGGGCACCCTAAAGGGCGAAAAACTGTTTTTT	CASRRGTLKGEKLFF	.	TRBV2	TRBJ1-4	.
TGTGCCAGCAGCTTGGATTACACAGCTGGAAACACCATATATTTT	CASSLDYTAGNTIYF	.	TRBV5-5	TRBJ1-3	.
TGTGCCAGCAGCGCCCGTCCCTCGCATGGCTACACCTTC	CASSARPSHGYTF	once	TRBV14	TRBJ1-2	.
TGTGCCAGCCTGGTCGGGGGGGGGAACACTGAAGCTTTCTTT	CASLVGGGNTEAFF	.	TRBV6-5	TRBJ1-1	.
TGCGCCAGCAGCCCCCTCCCGGACAGAGCTCGGCTCTATGGCTACACCTTC	CASSPLPDRARLYGYTF	once	TRBV5-1	TRBJ1-2	.
TGTGCCAGCAGCCAAAGGCAAGAATCACCCCTCCACTTT	CASSQRQESPLHF	.	TRBV3-1/TRBV3-2	TRBJ1-6	.
TGTGCCAGCACTGACTCTGGGGCCAACGTCCTGACTTTC	CASTDSGANVLTF	few	TRBV2	TRBJ2-6	.
TGCGCCAGCAGCCAAGATAGGAGGGGGGCCTACGAGCAGTACTTC	CASSQDRRGAYEQYF	.	TRBV4-1	TRBJ2-7	.
TGTGCCAGCAGCTCTACAAAGACAGGGCTGACAGATACGCAGTATTTT	CASSSTKTGLTDTQYF	.	TRBV7-9	TRBJ2-3	TRBD1
TGTGCCAGCCTAGAGAACCCGGGACAGGGGTTCAATGAGCAGTTCTTC	CASLENPGQGFNEQFF	once	TRBV2	TRBJ2-1	TRBD1
TGTGCCAGCTCACTCGGCGGAGGGAGCTCCTACAATGAGCAGTTCTTC	CASSLGGGSSYNEQFF	.	TRBV18	TRBJ2-1	.
TGTGCCAGCAGCTTCCAACCGGGACAGGGCCCCTACGAGCAGTACTTC	CASSFQPGQGPYEQYF	.	TRBV7-9	TRBJ2-7	TRBD1
TGCGCCAGCAGGGAGCGGGGGCAGGGGACCACCGGGGAGCTGTTTTTT	CASRERGQGTTGELFF	.	TRBV7-3	TRBJ2-2	TRBD2
TGTGCCAGCAGTGTAGAGGGGCAGCCCCAGCATTTT	CASSVEGQPQHF	.	TRBV25-1	TRBJ1-5	.
TGTGCCAGCAGCTTATCGGGACAGAAAGAGACCCAGTACTTC	CASSLSGQKETQYF	.	TRBV7-6	TRBJ2-5	TRBD1
TGCAGCGTTGGAGGGCAGCTAGCAGGGTATGGCTACACCTTC	CSVGGQLAGYGYTF	.	TRBV29-1	TRBJ1-2	.
TGTGCCACCAGCACGAGCAGATCCGGGGAGCTGTTTTTT	CATSTSRSGELFF	.	TRBV24-1	TRBJ2-2	.
TGTGCCAGCTCACCACTTCCGGGGCCCTCCTACAATGAGCAGTTCTTC	CASSPLPGPSYNEQFF	.	TRBV18	TRBJ2-1	.